This is a list of T cell receptor beta chains from one sample in a study of blood T cell repertoires in COVID-19. Sequencing was performed with immunoSEQ multiplex PCR; in TCRdb, only in-frame clones are kept and a portion is missing. The data show roughly 200,000 clones, with around 88% seen just once and 8.5% to 10% held by the top ten. The source material was peripheral blood. The source is a man in his forties with active or convalescent COVID-19. Both conserved end residues are part of each CDR3. Each record gives: V gene, clone size, J gene, D gene, CDR3 protein, CDR3 DNA. The D gene is left open where the match is weak. For some rows the clone size is stated as once, few or many, or as a class when expanded; others skip it.

V: TRBV15; size: .; J: TRBJ2-7; D: TRBD1; CDR3: CATSTPGQGVYEQYF; DNA: TGTGCCACCAGCACGCCGGGACAGGGAGTCTACGAGCAGTACTTC
V: TRBV30; size: .; J: TRBJ1-1; D: .; CDR3: CAWGWATEAFF; DNA: TGTGCCTGGGGGTGGGCCACTGAAGCTTTCTTT
V: TRBV24-1; size: .; J: TRBJ2-3; D: TRBD1; CDR3: CATSTRQGDGTDTQYF; DNA: TGTGCCACCAGTACCCGACAGGGGGATGGCACAGATACGCAGTATTTT
V: TRBV24-1; size: .; J: TRBJ1-1; D: TRBD1; CDR3: CATSDPDRAEAFF; DNA: TGTGCCACCAGTGACCCCGACAGGGCTGAAGCTTTCTTT
V: TRBV28; size: .; J: TRBJ1-5; D: .; CDR3: CASSTDRATPYSNQPQHF; DNA: TGTGCCAGCAGTACTGACAGAGCTACCCCCTATAGCAATCAGCCCCAGCATTTT
V: TRBV11-3; size: .; J: TRBJ2-3; D: TRBD2; CDR3: CASSLAGGDTDTQYF; DNA: TGTGCCAGCAGCTTAGCGGGAGGAGACACAGATACGCAGTATTTT
V: TRBV6-2/TRBV6-3; size: .; J: TRBJ2-7; D: TRBD1; CDR3: CASSYGDRGTYEQYF; DNA: TGTGCCAGCAGTTACGGGGACAGGGGGACCTACGAGCAGTACTTC
V: TRBV4-2; size: few; J: TRBJ1-3; D: .; CDR3: CASSQDRVGNTIYF; DNA: TGTGCCAGCAGCCAAGACAGGGTTGGAAACACCATATATTTT
V: TRBV24-1; size: .; J: TRBJ2-1; D: TRBD1; CDR3: CATSDWTGTGTYNEQFF; DNA: TGTGCCACCAGTGATTGGACTGGGACAGGGACCTACAATGAGCAGTTCTTC
V: TRBV5-1; size: .; J: TRBJ1-5; D: .; CDR3: CASRPTDDSNQPQHF; DNA: TGCGCCAGCAGGCCTACCGATGATAGCAATCAGCCCCAGCATTTT
V: TRBV27; size: .; J: TRBJ2-2; D: .; CDR3: CASSFRGGSRTGELFF; DNA: TGTGCCAGCAGTTTTAGGGGCGGCAGCCGGACCGGGGAGCTGTTTTTT
V: TRBV7-2; size: .; J: TRBJ2-7; D: TRBD1; CDR3: CASSPSGTGGYEQYF; DNA: TGTGCCAGCAGCCCATCCGGGACAGGGGGATACGAGCAGTACTTC
V: TRBV18; size: .; J: TRBJ1-1; D: .; CDR3: CASSPTGLNTEAFF; DNA: TGTGCCAGCTCACCAACAGGGTTGAACACTGAAGCTTTCTTT
V: TRBV14; size: .; J: TRBJ1-4; D: .; CDR3: CASNSREDSGRGGKLFF; DNA: TGTGCCAGCAATTCAAGGGAAGACTCAGGAAGGGGAGGGAAACTGTTTTTT
V: TRBV10-3; size: .; J: TRBJ2-7; D: .; CDR3: CAISGQSYEQYF; DNA: TGTGCCATCAGTGGACAGTCCTACGAGCAGTACTTC
V: TRBV6-4; size: .; J: TRBJ1-2; D: TRBD1; CDR3: CASSPSQGVSGGYTF; DNA: TGTGCCAGCAGTCCATCCCAGGGGGTTTCGGGTGGCTACACCTTC
V: TRBV9; size: .; J: TRBJ2-1; D: .; CDR3: CASSAVRGSSYNEQFF; DNA: TGTGCCAGCAGCGCTGTTCGGGGGAGCTCCTACAATGAGCAGTTCTTC
V: TRBV2; size: .; J: TRBJ1-4; D: TRBD1; CDR3: CASRNRQGTGEKLFF; DNA: TGTGCCAGCAGAAATCGACAGGGGACGGGTGAAAAACTGTTTTTT
V: TRBV11-2; size: few; J: TRBJ2-3; D: .; CDR3: CASSFGGAHTDTQYF; DNA: TGTGCCAGCAGCTTCGGCGGGGCTCACACAGATACGCAGTATTTT
V: TRBV5-1; size: .; J: TRBJ1-1; D: TRBD1; CDR3: CASSTGTANTEAFF; DNA: TGCGCCAGCAGCACTGGGACAGCGAACACTGAAGCTTTCTTT
V: TRBV2; size: .; J: TRBJ2-1; D: .; CDR3: CASTFFGEQFF; DNA: TGTGCCAGCACCTTTTTCGGTGAGCAGTTCTTC
V: TRBV2; size: few; J: TRBJ1-4; D: .; CDR3: CASRSGYGGGLEKLFF; DNA: TGTGCCAGCAGGTCGGGGTACGGAGGTGGGCTCGAAAAACTGTTTTTT
V: TRBV7-2; size: .; J: TRBJ2-2; D: .; CDR3: CASSLYSPGELFF; DNA: TGTGCCAGCAGCTTGTATTCTCCCGGGGAGCTGTTTTTT
V: TRBV3-1/TRBV3-2; size: .; J: TRBJ1-6; D: .; CDR3: CASSQDAGLNSPLHF; DNA: TGTGCCAGCAGCCAAGATGCGGGTCTCAATTCACCCCTCCACTTT
V: TRBV14; size: .; J: TRBJ2-2; D: TRBD2; CDR3: CASSPLAGGRTTGELFF; DNA: TGTGCCAGCAGCCCTTTAGCGGGGGGGCGTACCACCGGGGAGCTGTTTTTT
V: TRBV7-2; size: .; J: TRBJ2-2; D: .; CDR3: CASSLASTGELFF; DNA: TGTGCCAGCAGCTTAGCCTCCACCGGGGAGCTGTTTTTT
V: TRBV7-3; size: once; J: TRBJ2-7; D: .; CDR3: CASSPHPGSEQYF; DNA: TGTGCCAGCAGCCCCCACCCGGGTTCGGAGCAGTACTTC
V: TRBV10-3; size: once; J: TRBJ2-2; D: TRBD2; CDR3: CASIGGGRGTGELFF; DNA: TGTGCCTCCATCGGCGGCGGGAGAGGTACCGGGGAGCTGTTTTTT
V: TRBV3-1/TRBV3-2; size: .; J: TRBJ2-7; D: .; CDR3: CASSLPGLSYEQYF; DNA: TGTGCCAGCAGCCTTCCGGGACTTTCCTACGAGCAGTACTTC
V: TRBV19; size: .; J: TRBJ1-5; D: .; CDR3: CASTSRLGRGNSNQPQHF; DNA: TGTGCCAGTACCTCTCGTCTCGGTCGGGGTAATAGCAATCAGCCCCAGCATTTT
V: TRBV28; size: .; J: TRBJ1-5; D: .; CDR3: CASSIPGVIQPQHF; DNA: TGTGCCAGCAGTATCCCAGGGGTGATTCAGCCCCAGCATTTT
V: TRBV28; size: .; J: TRBJ1-2; D: .; CDR3: CASSTQGRVDGYTF; DNA: TGTGCCAGCAGTACACAGGGCAGGGTTGATGGCTACACCTTC
V: TRBV12-3/TRBV12-4; size: .; J: TRBJ1-2; D: .; CDR3: CASSPLTGRGYTF; DNA: TGTGCCAGCAGCCCCTTAACAGGGCGCGGCTACACCTTC
V: TRBV7-2; size: .; J: TRBJ2-7; D: .; CDR3: CASSLSDSWAYEQYF; DNA: TGTGCCAGCAGCTTAAGTGACAGTTGGGCCTACGAGCAGTACTTC
V: TRBV9; size: .; J: TRBJ1-6; D: TRBD1; CDR3: CASSVGRGGTANNSPLHF; DNA: TGTGCCAGCAGCGTAGGACGGGGGGGGACAGCTAATAATTCACCCCTCCACTTT
V: TRBV25-1; size: few; J: TRBJ2-7; D: .; CDR3: CASSGAGLGYEQYF; DNA: TGTGCCAGCAGTGGGGCAGGGCTGGGCTACGAGCAGTACTTC
V: TRBV19; size: once; J: TRBJ1-4; D: .; CDR3: CASSIGESGEKLFF; DNA: TGTGCCAGTAGTATTGGCGAGAGCGGGGAAAAACTGTTTTTT
V: TRBV29-1; size: .; J: TRBJ1-2; D: TRBD1; CDR3: CSVEDVTGGYYGYTF; DNA: TGCAGCGTTGAAGATGTAACAGGGGGATACTATGGCTACACCTTC
V: TRBV12-5; size: few; J: TRBJ1-1; D: .; CDR3: CASGLIGRGIAFF; DNA: TGTGCTAGTGGTTTAATCGGAAGGGGGATAGCTTTCTTT
V: TRBV7-9; size: few; J: TRBJ2-7; D: .; CDR3: CASSSPPDEWSYEQYF; DNA: TGTGCCAGCAGCTCTCCTCCCGATGAGTGGAGCTACGAGCAGTACTTC
V: TRBV7-9; size: .; J: TRBJ1-6; D: .; CDR3: CASRGRQNSPLHF; DNA: TGTGCCAGCAGGGGGCGGCAAAATTCACCCCTCCACTTT
V: TRBV5-6; size: .; J: TRBJ1-2; D: .; CDR3: CASAEVIDSLYGYTF; DNA: TGTGCCAGCGCTGAGGTTATAGACAGCCTCTATGGCTACACCTTC
V: TRBV7-9; size: .; J: TRBJ2-7; D: .; CDR3: CASSLVRSRQTIYEQYF; DNA: TGTGCCAGCAGCTTAGTCCGGAGTAGACAGACGATCTACGAGCAGTACTTC
V: TRBV9; size: .; J: TRBJ1-2; D: .; CDR3: CASSVGLDSYIYGYTF; DNA: TGTGCCAGCAGCGTAGGATTGGACAGCTACATCTATGGCTACACCTTC
V: TRBV6-2/TRBV6-3; size: .; J: TRBJ2-7; D: .; CDR3: CASSYHYEQYF; DNA: TGTGCCAGCAGTTACCACTACGAGCAGTACTTC
V: TRBV7-9; size: .; J: TRBJ2-3; D: .; CDR3: CASSAGPGHYTDTQYF; DNA: TGTGCCAGCAGCGCGGGCCCGGGACACTACACAGATACGCAGTATTTT